The 8 T cell receptor beta chains in this list originate from one sample, sequenced in a study of T cell repertoires in cytomegalovirus infection. No antigen has been identified for these receptors. Using its own MiXCR run on the reads, TCRdb lists one record per CDR3 protein. Found here are about a million distinct CDR3 sequences, around a third of them singletons; the top ten hold 11% to 15%. The sample in question was cultured CD8+ T cells from PBMCs, obtained from culture after CMV antigen stimulation. These receptors came from a human donor in good health (CMV status not recorded). Some clones in this sample may be carry-over from other donors' samples.

Only a few counts were recorded for this clonotype. V and J are TRBV10-3 and TRBJ2-2, with D possibly matching TRBD2 (7 bases). The V end lost 0 bases, the J end lost 5 bases, and 13 bases lay between the germline ends. The CDR3 spans 16 residues. Germline V gene sequence: CDR1 ENHRY, CDR2 SYGVKD. The CDR3 DNA is TGTGCCATCAGTGAGTCCGTCGGGGGGCCGACCGGGGAGCTGTTTTTT. Translated, it gives CAISESVGGPTGELFF.

The V and J genes are TRBV12-5 and TRBJ1-5; 7 bases match TRBD1. V gave up 7 bases and J gave up 3 bases; unmatched junction bases: 12. CDR3 length: 16 amino acids. Germline CDR1 and CDR2: LGHNT and FRNRAP. This CDR3 is CASVSTGTALNQPQHF. The CDR3 DNA reads TGTGCTAGTGTCTCAACAGGGACAGCCCTCAATCAGCCCCAGCATTTT.

The V and J genes are TRBV10-3 and TRBJ1-6; D is unclear. The CDR3 length is 15 residues. V shed 2 bases and J shed 10 bases, with 15 bases lying between them. From germline, CDR1 is ENHRY and CDR2 SYGVKD. CDR3 protein: CAISEIEDPRSPLHF. The CDR3 region has the DNA TGTGCCATCAGTGAGATTGAGGACCCGCGGTCACCCCTCCACTTT.

This clonotype was seen ten or more times. This chain links TRBV25-1 with TRBJ1-1; D remains unclear. The V gene's germline CDR1 is MGHDK and CDR2 SYGVNS. The CDR3 has 13 residues. The V gene lost 7 bases and the J gene lost 1 base, with 10 bases spanning the gap. The CDR3 DNA reads TGTGCCAGCACGAACCAGGAGAACACTGAAGCTTTCTTT. This gives the protein CASTNQENTEAFF.

There are a few counts of this clonotype. The chain recombines TRBV6-5 with TRBJ2-7; D may be TRBD2 (6 bases). V lost 0 bases and J lost 6, with 15 bases in between. CDR1 is MNHEY and CDR2 is SVGAGI in the germline V gene. The CDR3 covers 15 residues. The CDR3 spells CASSYSSGELVEQYF. CDR3 DNA sequence: TGTGCCAGCAGTTACTCGTCGGGGGAGTTGGTCGAGCAGTACTTC.

The genes are TRBV6-1 and TRBJ2-7, with TRBD2 matching 8 bases. This CDR3 has 15 amino acids. CDR1 and CDR2 (germline): MNHNS, SASEGT. The V segment lost 6 bases and the J segment 0 bases; nucleotides outside the gene matches: 7. For the CDR3, the DNA is TGTGCCAGCAGCGAGGGGCTAGCGGGCTCCTACGAGCAGTACGTC. This sequence encodes CASSEGLAGSYEQYV.

The chain carries TRBV6-1 and TRBJ2-6; D remains ambiguous. The germline V gene encodes CDR1 MNHNS and CDR2 SASEGT. Trimming stripped 7 bases from V and 1 base from J, with 8 bases between. The CDR3 consists of 14 residues. CDR3: CASTVSSGANVLTF. The CDR3 coding sequence is TGTGCCAGCACCGTTTCATCTGGGGCCAACGTCCTGACTTTC.

To note about this clonotype: Just one base apart from a much larger clone, this may be a read error. The DNA of the CDR3 is TGTGCCAGCAGATTCAAAGGGAGCACTGAAGCTTTCTTT. This codes for CASRFKGSTEAFF. The rearrangement uses TRBV7-2 and TRBJ1-1; D is undetermined. V was clipped by 6 bases and J by 4 bases, with 12 bases between them. Germline V CDR1 and CDR2: SGHTA, FQGNSA. This CDR3 region has 13 residues.